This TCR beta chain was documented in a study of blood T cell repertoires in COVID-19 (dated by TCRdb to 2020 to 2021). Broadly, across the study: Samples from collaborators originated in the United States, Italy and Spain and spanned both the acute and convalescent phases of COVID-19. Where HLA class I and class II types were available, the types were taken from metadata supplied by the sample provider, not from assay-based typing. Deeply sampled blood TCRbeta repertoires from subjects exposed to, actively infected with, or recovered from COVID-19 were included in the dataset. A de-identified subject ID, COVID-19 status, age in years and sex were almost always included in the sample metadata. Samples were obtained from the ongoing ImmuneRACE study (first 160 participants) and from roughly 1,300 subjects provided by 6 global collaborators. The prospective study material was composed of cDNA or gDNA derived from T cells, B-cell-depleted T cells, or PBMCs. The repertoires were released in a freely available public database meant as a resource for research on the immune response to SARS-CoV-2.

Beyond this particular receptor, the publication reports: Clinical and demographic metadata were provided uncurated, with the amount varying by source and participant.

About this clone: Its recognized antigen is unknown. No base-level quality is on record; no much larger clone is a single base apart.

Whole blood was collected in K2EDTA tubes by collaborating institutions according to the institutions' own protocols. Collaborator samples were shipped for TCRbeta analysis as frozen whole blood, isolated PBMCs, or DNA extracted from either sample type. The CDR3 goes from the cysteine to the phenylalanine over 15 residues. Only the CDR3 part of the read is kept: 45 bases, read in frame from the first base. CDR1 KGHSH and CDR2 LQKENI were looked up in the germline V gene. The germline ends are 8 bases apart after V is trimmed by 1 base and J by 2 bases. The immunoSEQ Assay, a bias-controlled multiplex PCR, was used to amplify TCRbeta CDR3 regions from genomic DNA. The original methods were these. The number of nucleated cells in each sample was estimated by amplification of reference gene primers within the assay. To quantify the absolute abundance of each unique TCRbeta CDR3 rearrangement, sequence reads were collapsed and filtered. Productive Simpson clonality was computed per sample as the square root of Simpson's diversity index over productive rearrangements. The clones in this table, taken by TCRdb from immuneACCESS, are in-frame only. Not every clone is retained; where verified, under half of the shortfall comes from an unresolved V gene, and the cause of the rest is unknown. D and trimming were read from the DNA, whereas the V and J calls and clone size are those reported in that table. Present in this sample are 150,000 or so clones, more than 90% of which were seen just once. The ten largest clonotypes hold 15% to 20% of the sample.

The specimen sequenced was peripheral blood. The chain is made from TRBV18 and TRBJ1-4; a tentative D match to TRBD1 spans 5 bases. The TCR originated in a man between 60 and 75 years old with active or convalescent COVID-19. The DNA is TGTGCCAGCTCACCACAGGGGCCTACTAATGAAAAACTGTTTTTT. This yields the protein CASSPQGPTNEKLFF.